This TCR beta chain was profiled in a study of T cell responses to AZD1222 COVID-19 vaccine. Background on the study: Doses given second, at about 4 or about 12 weeks, were pooled.

CDR3 length: 13 amino acids. The V and J ends lost 5 bases and 3 bases, in that order; junction bases with no gene match: 3. CDR1 is MNHEY and CDR2 is SVGAGI in the germline V gene. Sequencing was performed with immunoSEQ multiplex PCR; in TCRdb, only in-frame clones are kept and a portion is missing. The sample lists some 96,000 clones, about 93% occurring once. This rearrangement joins TRBV6-5 to TRBJ1-1, with 7 bases that match TRBD1. The input for sequencing was peripheral blood, taken on day 0 of AZD1222 vaccination. The TCR comes from an adult in good health. Here the CDR3 DNA reads TGTGCCAGCAGTCTGACAGGGTACACTGAAGCTTTCTTT. Its translation is CASSLTGYTEAFF.